One sample yielded the 18 T cell receptor beta chains listed below, sequenced in a study of blood T cell repertoires in COVID-19. Clones were read by immunoSEQ multiplex PCR, and TCRdb kept only the in-frame ones, dropping some. The sample consists of roughly 200,000 clones, approximately 86% of them appearing once. Source material: PBMCs or T cells enriched from blood (not recorded which). The receptors stem from a man aged 18 to 35 with acute COVID-19.

This clone was recorded once. The chain recombines TRBV7-6 with TRBJ2-3; 7 nucleotides line up with TRBD2. Unmatched junction bases numbered 7, after V lost 5 bases and J lost 2 bases. Germline V CDR1 and CDR2: SGHVS, FNYEAQ. This CDR3 is 15 amino acids long. DNA of the CDR3: TGTGCCAGCAGCACACAGCGGGAAAACACAGATACGCAGTATTTT. This gives the protein CASSTQRENTDTQYF.

In nucleotides, the CDR3 is TGTGCCAGCAGCTCCGGGACTACCGAGCGGGGGAGGGGGACCCAGTACTTC. Its protein product is CASSSGTTERGRGTQYF. The rearrangement uses TRBV11-2 and TRBJ2-5; 8 positions agree with TRBD2. Trimming cost V 4 bases and J 7 bases; bases outside gene matches: 17. The CDR3 is made up of 17 amino acids. Germline CDR1 reads SGHAT; CDR2 reads FQNNGV.

The chain combines TRBV5-4 with TRBJ2-7, with TRBD1 matching over 8 bases. V gave up 3 bases and J gave up 6 bases; unmatched junction bases: 8. CDR3 size: 14 residues. Germline V gene sequence: CDR1 SGHNT, CDR2 YYREEE (reference sequence). Written as DNA, the CDR3 is TGTGCCAGCAGCTGGGACAGGTCATTACTCGAGCAGTACTTC. It yields the protein CASSWDRSLLEQYF.

The V call is TRBV19, the J call TRBJ2-1, with TRBD2 matching over 8 bases. CDR1 is LNHDA and CDR2 is SQIVND in the germline V gene (reference sequence). Trimming took 10 bases from V and 3 from J; bases not matched to a gene: 17. The CDR3 has 17 amino acids. This chain's CDR3 is CATTPGRAYNYYNEQFF. As DNA, the CDR3 is TGTGCCACCACCCCCGGGAGGGCCTACAATTACTACAATGAGCAGTTCTTC.

The gene calls are TRBV7-6 and TRBJ2-1; TRBD2 aligns across 13 bases. The CDR3 extends over 18 amino acids. CDR1 is SGHVS and CDR2 is FNYEAQ in the germline V gene. V lost 1 base, J lost 6 bases, and 9 bases stayed unmatched. The CDR3 DNA sequence: TGTGCCAGCAGCTTAGGGACTAGCGGGAGCCCGGTCCTCAATGAGCAGTTCTTC. It is translated as CASSLGTSGSPVLNEQFF.

V usage is TRBV7-9 and J usage is TRBJ2-2; possible D gene TRBD2, 6 bases. Per the germline V gene, CDR1 is SEHNR and CDR2 is FQNEAQ (reference sequence). Trimming took off 5 bases at V and 4 bases at J, with 11 bases between the two ends. The CDR3 covers 14 residues. The CDR3 DNA reads TGTGCCAGCAGCCTGGTGGGGGGCACCGGGGAGCTGTTTTTT. Its translation is CASSLVGGTGELFF.

The chain is built from TRBV27 and TRBJ2-1; no clear D. CDR1 is MNHEY, CDR2 SMNVEV, per germline (reference sequence). The CDR3 runs to 15 residues. The ends were cut back, 3 bases at V and 1 base at J, with 10 bases in the middle. In DNA form, the CDR3 reads TGTGCCAGCAGTTTTGCGGTTGGTTCCTACAATGAGCAGTTCTTC. It specifies CASSFAVGSYNEQFF.

This chain joins TRBV24-1 and TRBJ2-7; no firm D call. V shed 4 bases and J shed 9 bases, with 9 bases lying between them. CDR1 is KGHDR, CDR2 SFDVKD, per germline. The CDR3 extends over 11 amino acids. The CDR3 sequence is CATSENNLQYF. The CDR3 nucleotides read TGTGCCACCAGTGAGAACAACCTGCAGTACTTC.

CDR3 DNA sequence: TGTGCTAGTGGTTTTCGACTAGCGGAGTACAATGAGCAGTTCTTC. It is translated as CASGFRLAEYNEQFF. The chain combines TRBV12-5 with TRBJ2-1; TRBD2 matches at 9 bases. J was trimmed by 4 bases and V by 3 bases; bases with no gene match: 4. Germline assignment: CDR1 LGHNT and CDR2 FRNRAP. The CDR3 covers 15 residues.

The V gene is TRBV4-1, the J gene TRBJ1-5; no reliable D call. The CDR3 is 15 residues long. Germline V CDR1 and CDR2: MGHRA, YSYEKL. V shed 0 bases and J shed 9 bases, with 15 bases lying between them. DNA of the CDR3: TGCGCCAGCAGCCAAGATAGAAGTGCGATTCGGCCCCAGCATTTT. Its translation: CASSQDRSAIRPQHF.

The gene calls are TRBV28 and TRBJ1-1; D perhaps matches TRBD1 (5 bases). Germline lookup yields CDR1 MDHEN and CDR2 SYDVKM. The CDR3 totals 15 residues. V dropped 6 bases and J dropped 4 bases, with 18 bases sitting between them. For the CDR3, the DNA is TGTGCCAGCAGATCCGACCTCCTCGGGGGCACTGAAGCTTTCTTT. Its protein product is CASRSDLLGGTEAFF.

The chain links TRBV15 to TRBJ2-3; 8 nucleotides line up with TRBD1. CDR3 length: 16 residues. J was trimmed by 3 bases and V by 5 bases; bases with no gene match: 10. Germline CDR1 LNHNV, CDR2 YYDKDF (reference sequence). The CDR3 DNA reads TGTGCCACCAGCGGGGGAACAGGGGGAGGAACAGATACGCAGTATTTT. Residues: CATSGGTGGGTDTQYF.

The J gene is TRBJ2-5, the V gene TRBV5-6, with 10 bases lining up with TRBD2. V lost 1 base to trimming and J lost 5 bases; unmatched junction nucleotides: 5. The CDR3 is 15 amino acids. Germline V gene lookup returns CDR1 SGHDT and CDR2 YYEEEE. CDR3 DNA: TGTGCCAGCAGCTTGACGCTAGCGGGAGCGGAGACCCAGTACTTC. Amino acids: CASSLTLAGAETQYF. The entire variable domain, with the rest obtained from reference TRBV5-6 and TRBJ2-5, is as follows: DAGVTQSPTHLIKTRGQQVTLRCSPKSGHDTVSWYQQALGQGPQFIFQYYEEEERQRGNFPDRFSGHQFPNYSSELNVNALLLGDSALYLCASSLTLAGAETQYFGPGTRLLVL.

This sequence joins TRBV7-9 and TRBJ1-1; TRBD1 is a possible D gene (5 bases). Between the trimmed V and J ends, which lost 6 bases and 0 bases, there was a span of 14 bases. The CDR3 is 15 residues long. CDR1 is SEHNR and CDR2 is FQNEAQ in the germline V gene (reference sequence). CDR3 nucleotides: TGTGCCAGCAGTCTACAGGATCTCATGAACACTGAAGCTTTCTTT. Translation gives CASSLQDLMNTEAFF. The entire variable domain, with the rest obtained from reference TRBV7-9 and TRBJ1-1, is as follows: DTGVSQNPRHKITKRGQNVTFRCDPISEHNRLYWYRQTLGQGPEFLTYFQNEAQLEKSRLLSDRFSAERPKGSFSTLEIQRTEQGDSAMYLCASSLQDLMNTEAFFGQGTRLTVV.

V usage is TRBV28 and J usage is TRBJ1-1; 12 bases align to TRBD1. The CDR3 totals 16 residues. The germline V gene has CDR1 MDHEN and CDR2 SYDVKM. After removal of 3 bases from V and 2 bases from J, the junction contained 4 bases not matched to a gene. CDR3 amino acids: CASSLSGTGGNTEAFF. CDR3 bases: TGTGCCAGCAGTTTGTCCGGGACAGGGGGCAACACTGAAGCTTTCTTT.

The chain carries TRBV7-9 and TRBJ1-2; the match to TRBD1 covers 9 bases. This CDR3 has 19 residues. Losses at the gene ends were 5 bases for V and 4 bases for J; bases not matched to a gene: 20. The V gene's germline CDR1 is SEHNR and CDR2 FQNEAQ (reference sequence). The CDR3 DNA reads TGTGCCAGCAGCACGGACCCTAGGGTAGGGACAGGGCCCGTCTATGGCTACACCTTC. Translating gives CASSTDPRVGTGPVYGYTF.

J is TRBJ2-4 and V is TRBV7-2, with 11 bases identical to TRBD2. Germline V gene data show CDR1 as SGHTA and CDR2 as FQGNSA. With 0 bases clipped from V and 7 bases from J, the junction kept 5 bases outside the gene matches. The CDR3 contains 16 residues. The CDR3 sequence is CASSLASGRALNIQYF. In DNA form, the CDR3 reads TGTGCCAGCAGCTTAGCTAGCGGGAGGGCCTTGAACATTCAGTACTTC.

The rearrangement joins TRBV6-5 to TRBJ1-6; 7 bases line up with TRBD1. V gave up 6 bases and J gave up 5 bases; unmatched junction bases: 4. The CDR3 has 14 amino acids. Germline CDR1 is MNHEY and CDR2 is SVGAGI. The DNA for the CDR3 is TGTGCCAGCAGCTCGGACAGGAATAATTCACCCCTCCACTTT. Translated, it gives CASSSDRNNSPLHF.